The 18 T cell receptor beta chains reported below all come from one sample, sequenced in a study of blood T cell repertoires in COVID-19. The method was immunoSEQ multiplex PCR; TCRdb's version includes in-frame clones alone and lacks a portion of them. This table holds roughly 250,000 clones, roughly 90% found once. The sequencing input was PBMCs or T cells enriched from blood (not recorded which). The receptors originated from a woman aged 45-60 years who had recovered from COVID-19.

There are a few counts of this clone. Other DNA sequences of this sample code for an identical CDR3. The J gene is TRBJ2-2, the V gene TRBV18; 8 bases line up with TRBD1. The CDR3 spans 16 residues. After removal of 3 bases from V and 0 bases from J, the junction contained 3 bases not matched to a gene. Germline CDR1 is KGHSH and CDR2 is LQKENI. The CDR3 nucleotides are TGTGCCAGCTCACCGCAGGGGGCCCCGAACACCGGGGAGCTGTTTTTT. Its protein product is CASSPQGAPNTGELFF.

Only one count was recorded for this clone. As DNA, the CDR3 is TGTGCCAGCAGCTTCCCGGGACTAGCGGGAGGGCTAACCCCCTACGAGCAGTACTTC. It specifies CASSFPGLAGGLTPYEQYF. The rearrangement links TRBV7-6 to TRBJ2-7, with TRBD2 identical over 16 bases. Germline lookup yields CDR1 SGHVS and CDR2 FNYEAQ. Trimming removed 3 bases from V and 2 bases from J; junction bases left unmatched: 10. There are 19 residues in the CDR3.

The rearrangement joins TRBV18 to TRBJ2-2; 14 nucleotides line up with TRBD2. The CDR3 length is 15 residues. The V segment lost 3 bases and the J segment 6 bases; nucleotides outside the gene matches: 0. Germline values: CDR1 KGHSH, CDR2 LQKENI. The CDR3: CASSPGLAGAGELFF. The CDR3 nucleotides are TGTGCCAGCTCACCGGGACTAGCGGGAGCCGGGGAGCTGTTTTTT.

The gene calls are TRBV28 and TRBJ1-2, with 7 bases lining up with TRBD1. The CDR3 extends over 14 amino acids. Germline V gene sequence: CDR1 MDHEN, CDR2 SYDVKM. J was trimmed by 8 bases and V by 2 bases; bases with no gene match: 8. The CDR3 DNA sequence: TGTGCCAGCAGTTTAGCCGGGACAGAGCGCGGCTACACCTTC. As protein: CASSLAGTERGYTF.

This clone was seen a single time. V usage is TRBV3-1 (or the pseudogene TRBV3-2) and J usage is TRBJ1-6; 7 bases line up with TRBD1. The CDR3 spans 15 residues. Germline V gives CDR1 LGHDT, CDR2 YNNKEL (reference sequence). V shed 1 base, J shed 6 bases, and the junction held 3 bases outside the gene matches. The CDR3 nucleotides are TGTGCCAGCAGCCAAGGGGACAGCTCTAATTCACCCCTCCACTTT. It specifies CASSQGDSSNSPLHF.

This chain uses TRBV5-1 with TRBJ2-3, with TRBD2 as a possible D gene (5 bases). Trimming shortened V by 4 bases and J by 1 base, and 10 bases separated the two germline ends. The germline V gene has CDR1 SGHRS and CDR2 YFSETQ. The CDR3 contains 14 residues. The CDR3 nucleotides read TGCGCCAGCAGCGAGGGATTGGGCACAGATACGCAGTATTTT. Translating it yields CASSEGLGTDTQYF.

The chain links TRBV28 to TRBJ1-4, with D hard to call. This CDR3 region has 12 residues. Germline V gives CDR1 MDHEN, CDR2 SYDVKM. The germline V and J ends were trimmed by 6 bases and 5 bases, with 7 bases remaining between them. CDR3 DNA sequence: TGTGCCAGCAGGAGCGGGAATGAAAAACTGTTTTTT. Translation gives CASRSGNEKLFF.

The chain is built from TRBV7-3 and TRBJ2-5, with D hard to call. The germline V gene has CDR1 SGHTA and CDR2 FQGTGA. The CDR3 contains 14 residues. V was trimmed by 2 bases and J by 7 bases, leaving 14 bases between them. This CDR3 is CASSLQGLEATQYF. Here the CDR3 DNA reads TGTGCCAGCAGCTTACAAGGCCTAGAGGCGACCCAGTACTTC. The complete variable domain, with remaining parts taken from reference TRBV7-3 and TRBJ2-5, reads GAGVSQTPSNKVTEKGKYVELRCDPISGHTALYWYRQSLGQGPEFLIYFQGTGAADDSGLPNDRFFAVRPEGSVSTLKIQRTERGDSAVYLCASSLQGLEATQYFGPGTRLLVL.

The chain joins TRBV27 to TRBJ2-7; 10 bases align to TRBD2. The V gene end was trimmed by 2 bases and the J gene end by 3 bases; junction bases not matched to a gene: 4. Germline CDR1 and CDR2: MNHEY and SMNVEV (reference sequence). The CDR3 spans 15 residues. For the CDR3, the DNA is TGTGCCAGCAGTTTACGTCCTAGCGGGAGCTACGAGCAGTACTTC. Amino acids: CASSLRPSGSYEQYF.

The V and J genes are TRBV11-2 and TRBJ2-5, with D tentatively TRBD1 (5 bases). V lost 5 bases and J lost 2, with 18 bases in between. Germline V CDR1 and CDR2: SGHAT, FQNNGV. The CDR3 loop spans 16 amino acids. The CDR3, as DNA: TGTGCCAGCAGCCCCCTCCAGGGTCGGGTGCAAGAGACCCAGTACTTC. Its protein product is CASSPLQGRVQETQYF.

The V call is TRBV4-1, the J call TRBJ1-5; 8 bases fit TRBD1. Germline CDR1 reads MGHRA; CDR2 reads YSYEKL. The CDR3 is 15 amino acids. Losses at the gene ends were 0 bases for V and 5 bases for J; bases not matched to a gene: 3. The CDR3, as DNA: TGCGCCAGCAGCCAAGAAAGGACAGGGCATCAGCCCCAGCATTTT. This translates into CASSQERTGHQPQHF.

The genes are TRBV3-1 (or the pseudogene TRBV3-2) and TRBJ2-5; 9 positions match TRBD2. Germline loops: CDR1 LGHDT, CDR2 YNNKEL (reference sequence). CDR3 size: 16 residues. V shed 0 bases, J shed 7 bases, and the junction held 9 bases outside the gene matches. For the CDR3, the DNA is TGTGCCAGCAGCCAAGAGACTAGCGGAGGCCCCGGGACCCAGTACTTC. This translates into CASSQETSGGPGTQYF.

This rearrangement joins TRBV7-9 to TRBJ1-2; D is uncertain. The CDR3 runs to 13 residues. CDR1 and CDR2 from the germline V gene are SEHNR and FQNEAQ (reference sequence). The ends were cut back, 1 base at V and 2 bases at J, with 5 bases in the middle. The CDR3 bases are TGTGCCAGCAGCTTAGACACAAACTATGGCTACACCTTC. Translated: CASSLDTNYGYTF.

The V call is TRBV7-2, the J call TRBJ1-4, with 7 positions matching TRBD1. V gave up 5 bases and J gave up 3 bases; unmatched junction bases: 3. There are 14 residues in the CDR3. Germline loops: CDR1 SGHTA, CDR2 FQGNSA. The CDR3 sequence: CASSRQGANEKLFF. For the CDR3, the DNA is TGTGCCAGCAGCAGACAGGGTGCTAATGAAAAACTGTTTTTT.

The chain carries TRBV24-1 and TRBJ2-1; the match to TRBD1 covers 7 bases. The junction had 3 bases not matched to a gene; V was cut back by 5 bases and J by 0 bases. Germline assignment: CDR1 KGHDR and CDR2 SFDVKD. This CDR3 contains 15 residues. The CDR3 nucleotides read TGTGCCACCAGTGGACAGGGAAGCTCCTACAATGAGCAGTTCTTC. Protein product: CATSGQGSSYNEQFF.

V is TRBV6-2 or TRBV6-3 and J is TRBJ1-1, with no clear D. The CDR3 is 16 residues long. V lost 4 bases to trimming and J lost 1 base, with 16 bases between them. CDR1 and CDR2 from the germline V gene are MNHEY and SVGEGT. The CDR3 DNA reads TGTGCCAGCAGTTCCCCCGGTAGAACTGGGAACACTGAAGCTTTCTTT. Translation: CASSSPGRTGNTEAFF.

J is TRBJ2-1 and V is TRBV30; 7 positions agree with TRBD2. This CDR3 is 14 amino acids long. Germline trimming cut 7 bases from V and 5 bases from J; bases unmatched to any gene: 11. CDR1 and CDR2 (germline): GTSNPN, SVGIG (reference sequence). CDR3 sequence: CAYSSGVGHNEQFF. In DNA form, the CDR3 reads TGTGCCTACTCTAGCGGAGTAGGGCACAATGAGCAGTTCTTC.

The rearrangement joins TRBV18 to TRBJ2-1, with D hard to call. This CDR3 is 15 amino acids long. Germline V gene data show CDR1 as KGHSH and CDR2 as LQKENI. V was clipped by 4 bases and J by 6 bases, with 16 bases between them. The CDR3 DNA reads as TGTGCCAGCTCACGGTCCGCAGATCGATCCAATGAGCAGTTCTTC. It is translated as CASSRSADRSNEQFF.